This T cell receptor beta chain stems from a study of blood T cell repertoires in COVID-19. Study context: From the United States, Italy and Spain came samples of acute and convalescent COVID-19. Sources were T cells, B-cell-depleted T cells, or PBMCs; the material itself was cDNA or gDNA.

Germline assignment: CDR1 SGHTA and CDR2 FQGNSA. V gave up 1 base and J gave up 14 bases, with 15 bases separating them. The CDR3 runs to 14 residues. Sequenced by immunoSEQ multiplex PCR; TCRdb stores in-frame clones only, minus some. Of roughly 100,000 clones in the sample, around nine tenths are singletons; the top ten hold approximately 3.7%. The V call is TRBV7-2, the J call TRBJ1-6; TRBD1 might be the D (6 bases). Sequences were obtained from peripheral blood. This sequence was found in a human donor in a cohort sampled during active COVID-19. CDR3 sequence reads: CASSLVHQGMALHF. DNA of the CDR3: TGTGCCAGCAGCTTAGTGCACCAGGGGATGGCCCTCCACTTT.